Included here is one TCR beta chain sequence, with context. Fresh peripheral blood, about 10 ml of it, supplied the PBMCs. Germline CDR1 is MNHEY and CDR2 is SMNVEV (reference sequence). This CDR3 has 15 amino acids. V was clipped by 6 bases and J by 7 bases; unmatched bases: 12. This record belongs to a study of T cells in Graves' hyperthyroidism and ophthalmopathy. The investigators amplified TCR beta CDR3 regions from RNA transcripts. During a first-round RT-PCR of the TCR CDR3, the HTBI primer set was used. TCRdb reanalysed the multiplex PCR reads using MiXCR and keeps one entry per CDR3 protein. The sample contains around 180,000 distinct CDR3 sequences, 15% to 20% of which appear only once.

Source material: blood. This chain links TRBV27 with TRBJ2-1; 7 bases align to TRBD2. The sequence derives from a woman between 45 and 65 years old with Graves' hyperthyroidism. The CDR3 bases are TGTGCCAGCAGGGGGGGGATCGGGCCGGGGAATGAGCAGTTCTTC. Translation gives CASRGGIGPGNEQFF.